The present T cell receptor (beta chain) was sequenced within a study of OX40 agonist ivuxolimab in advanced cancers. Study summary: Patients received the agonistic anti-OX40 (CD134) antibody ivuxolimab. One patient with hepatocellular carcinoma and two with cutaneous melanoma, three in all, had partial responses. Patients were infused with ivuxolimab every 2 weeks at 0.01 to 10 mg/kg. Study-level points and caveats: At doses 0.1 to 3.0 mg/kg, CD4+ and CD8+ clones expanded.

Per germline, CDR1 SGHVS and CDR2 FQNEAQ. Trimming removed 5 bases at V and 0 bases at J, with 10 bases between. The CDR3 spans 14 residues. Remarks on this clone: Its antigen is unidentified.

The method was immunoSEQ multiplex PCR; TCRdb's version includes in-frame clones alone and lacks a portion of them. The sample lists almost 70,000 clones; 80% to 90% were seen once. The starting material was CD4+ or CD8+ T cells sorted from blood, obtained in a trial of the OX40 agonist ivuxolimab. This receptor was obtained from an adult with an advanced solid tumor such as melanoma, head and neck, liver or kidney cancer. The gene calls are TRBV7-8 and TRBJ1-1, with D hard to call. CDR3 DNA sequence: TGTGCCAGCAGCCCCTCGGCGATGAACACTGAAGCTTTCTTT. The encoded protein is CASSPSAMNTEAFF.